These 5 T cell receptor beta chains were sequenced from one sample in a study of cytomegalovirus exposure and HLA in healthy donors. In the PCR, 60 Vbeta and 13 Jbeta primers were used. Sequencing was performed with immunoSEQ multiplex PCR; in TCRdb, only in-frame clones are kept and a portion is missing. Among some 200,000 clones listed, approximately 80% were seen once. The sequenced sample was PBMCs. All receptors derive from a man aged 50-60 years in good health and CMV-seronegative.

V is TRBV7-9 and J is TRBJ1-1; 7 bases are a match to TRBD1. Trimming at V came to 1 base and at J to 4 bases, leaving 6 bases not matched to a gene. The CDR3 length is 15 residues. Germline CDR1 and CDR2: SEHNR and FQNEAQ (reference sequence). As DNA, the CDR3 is TGTGCCAGCAGCTTAGACGGCCACAGGGGCACTGAAGCTTTCTTT. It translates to CASSLDGHRGTEAFF.

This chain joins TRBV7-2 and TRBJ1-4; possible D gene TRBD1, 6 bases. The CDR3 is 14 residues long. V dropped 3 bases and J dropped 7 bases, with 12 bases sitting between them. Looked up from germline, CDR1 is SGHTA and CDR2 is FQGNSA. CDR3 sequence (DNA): TGTGCCAGCAGCTTGGACAGTACGGGTGAAAAACTGTTTTTT. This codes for CASSLDSTGEKLFF.

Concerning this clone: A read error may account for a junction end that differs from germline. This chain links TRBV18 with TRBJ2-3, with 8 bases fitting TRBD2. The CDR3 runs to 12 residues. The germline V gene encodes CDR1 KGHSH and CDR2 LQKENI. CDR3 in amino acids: CASSPTTGGPDF. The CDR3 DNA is TGTGCCAGCTCACCAACGACGGGAGGGCCGGATTTT.

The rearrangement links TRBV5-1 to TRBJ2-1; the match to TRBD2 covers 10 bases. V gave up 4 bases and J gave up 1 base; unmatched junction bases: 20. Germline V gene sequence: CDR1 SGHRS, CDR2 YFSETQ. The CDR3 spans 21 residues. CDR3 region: CASSGDRQAKTSGPSYNEQFF. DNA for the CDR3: TGCGCCAGCAGCGGGGACCGACAGGCAAAGACTAGCGGGCCTTCCTACAATGAGCAGTTCTTC. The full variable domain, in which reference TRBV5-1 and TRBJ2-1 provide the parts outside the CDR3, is KAGVTQTPRYLIKTRGQQVTLSCSPISGHRSVSWYQQTPGQGLQFLFEYFSETQRNKGNFPGRFSGRQFSNSRSEMNVSTLELGDSALYLCASSGDRQAKTSGPSYNEQFFGPGTRLTVL.

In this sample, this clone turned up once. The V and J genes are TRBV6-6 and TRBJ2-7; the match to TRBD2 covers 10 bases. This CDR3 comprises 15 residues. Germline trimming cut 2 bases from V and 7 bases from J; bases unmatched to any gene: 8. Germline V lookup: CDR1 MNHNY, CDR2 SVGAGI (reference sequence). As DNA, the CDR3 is TGTGCCAGCAGTTACAGAGCGGGAGGGCCTGGGGAGCAGTACTTC. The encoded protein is CASSYRAGGPGEQYF.